This is a list of T cell receptor beta chains from one sample in a study of cytomegalovirus exposure and HLA in healthy donors. TCRdb's table, derived via immunoSEQ multiplex PCR, lists solely in-frame clones and lacks some. The profile shows under 200,000 clones, around 96% of them singletons. Sequenced input: PBMCs. The receptors come from a woman younger than 35 in good health and CMV-seronegative. The CDR3 runs from the conserved cysteine through the conserved F or W. D genes are given only for firm matches. Some rows mark clone size as missing; the rest say once, few, many or name a class of expanded clone.

clone size,J gene,D gene,V gene,CDR3 DNA,CDR3 protein
NA,TRBJ1-5,NA,TRBV10-3,TGTGCCATCAGTGAGTCCAGAACATCAGGCAATCAGCCCCAGCATTTT,CAISESRTSGNQPQHF
NA,TRBJ2-2,NA,TRBV9,TGTGCCAGCAGCGTATTGTCTTCCGGGGAGCTGTTTTTT,CASSVLSSGELFF
NA,TRBJ2-1,TRBD2,TRBV9,TGTGCCAGCAGCGTAATCAGCGGGGGGGCCAATGAGCAGTTCTTC,CASSVISGGANEQFF
NA,TRBJ2-1,TRBD2,TRBV19,TGTGCCAGTAGTATACTAGCGGGGATATACAATGAGCAGTTCTTC,CASSILAGIYNEQFF
NA,TRBJ2-2,NA,TRBV2,TGTGCCAGCAGTGAACAGGGCACCGGGGAGCTGTTTTTT,CASSEQGTGELFF
NA,TRBJ1-1,NA,TRBV6-4,TGTGCCAGCAGTGATTCTGGAGGGAGTGAAGCTTTCTTT,CASSDSGGSEAFF
NA,TRBJ2-2,TRBD2,TRBV5-1,TGCGCCAGCAGCTTGGAGCTAGCGGGGTACACCGGGGAGCTGTTTTTT,CASSLELAGYTGELFF
NA,TRBJ2-7,TRBD1,TRBV5-1,TGCGCCAGCGGAAAGGACAGGTGGTCCTACGAGCAGTACTTC,CASGKDRWSYEQYF
NA,TRBJ1-1,NA,TRBV30,TGTGCCTGGAGTACCGGGGGATGGGGAGACACTGAAGCTTTCTTT,CAWSTGGWGDTEAFF
NA,TRBJ2-7,TRBD1,TRBV18,TGTGCCAGCTCACCAACGAGACAGGGCGACGAGCAGTACTTC,CASSPTRQGDEQYF
NA,TRBJ1-2,TRBD1,TRBV25-1,TGTGCCAGCAGTGAATATTCCCGGACAGGGTATGGCTACACCTTC,CASSEYSRTGYGYTF
NA,TRBJ2-3,TRBD2,TRBV27,TGTGCCAGCAGGGGTTGGACTAGCGGGACAGATACGCAGTATTTT,CASRGWTSGTDTQYF
NA,TRBJ2-7,NA,TRBV6-1,TGTGCCAGCAGGGGGCCGCTCTACGAGCAGTACTTC,CASRGPLYEQYF
NA,TRBJ2-7,TRBD1,TRBV13,TGTGCCAGCAGCTTTCTGGGACAGGGAACCTACGAGCAGTACTTC,CASSFLGQGTYEQYF
once,TRBJ1-5,NA,TRBV27,TGTGCCAGCAGTCTAGGACAACCCAATAGCAATCAGCCCCAGCATTTT,CASSLGQPNSNQPQHF
NA,TRBJ1-1,TRBD1,TRBV19,TGTGCCAGTAGTTACCGGGACAGGGCCACTGAAGCTTTCTTT,CASSYRDRATEAFF
NA,TRBJ2-7,TRBD1,TRBV19,TGTGCCAGTGGGGGGGACAGGGGCAACGAGCAGTACTTC,CASGGDRGNEQYF
NA,TRBJ2-1,TRBD1,TRBV30,TGTGCCTGGAGGACGACAGGGGAGTACTCCTACAATGAGCAGTTCTTC,CAWRTTGEYSYNEQFF
NA,TRBJ1-5,NA,TRBV4-1,TGCGCCAGCAGCCAAGATGGAATATTGGGGAGGGATCAGCCCCAGCATTTT,CASSQDGILGRDQPQHF
NA,TRBJ1-4,NA,TRBV2,TGTGCCAGCAGTGATATAAGACAGGAAGGACATAATGAAAAACTGTTTTTT,CASSDIRQEGHNEKLFF
NA,TRBJ1-4,NA,TRBV6-5,TGTGCCAGCTCCAGTAAGAATGAAAAACTGTTTTTT,CASSSKNEKLFF
once,TRBJ1-1,NA,TRBV7-9,TGTGCCAGCAGCCTTCCCCAGAAGAACACTGAAGCTTTCTTT,CASSLPQKNTEAFF
NA,TRBJ2-5,TRBD1,TRBV27,TGTGCCAGCAGTTTACTCGGGACAGGGGTTTTGAAGACCCAGTACTTC,CASSLLGTGVLKTQYF
NA,TRBJ2-2,TRBD1,TRBV11-3,TGTGCCAGCAGCCCATGGACAGGGGAGAACACCGGGGAGCTGTTTTTT,CASSPWTGENTGELFF
NA,TRBJ1-5,NA,TRBV4-1,TGCGCCAGCAGCCAAGATATTCTAACAGTGAAAAATCAGCCCCAGCATTTT,CASSQDILTVKNQPQHF
NA,TRBJ2-7,TRBD1,TRBV5-6,TGTGCCAGCAGCACTTGGACAGGTGGGATCTACGAGCAGTACTTC,CASSTWTGGIYEQYF
once,TRBJ2-7,NA,TRBV27,TGTGCCAGCAGCTTTCTTGGACAAGCCTACGAGCAGTACTTC,CASSFLGQAYEQYF
NA,TRBJ1-2,NA,TRBV7-2,TGTGCCAGCAGCACGGGGTGGAACAACTATGGCTACACCTTC,CASSTGWNNYGYTF
NA,TRBJ1-1,TRBD1,TRBV13,TGTGCCAGCAGCTCCATGACAGGGGGCCGGACTGAAGCTTTCTTT,CASSSMTGGRTEAFF
NA,TRBJ1-5,NA,TRBV6-1,TGTGCCAGCAGTGAATCGGGACTGAGCCAGCCCCAGCATTTT,CASSESGLSQPQHF
NA,TRBJ2-1,NA,TRBV4-1,TGCGCCAGCAGGCCCGGAGCGGGCTACAATGAGCAGTTCTTC,CASRPGAGYNEQFF
NA,TRBJ2-1,TRBD2,TRBV4-2,TGTGCCAGCAGCCAACTAGATGTAGCGGGGATGAACAATGAGCAGTTCTTC,CASSQLDVAGMNNEQFF
NA,TRBJ2-3,NA,TRBV9,TGTGCCAGCAGCGCCATTGCGACTAGCACAGATACGCAGTATTTT,CASSAIATSTDTQYF
NA,TRBJ2-2,NA,TRBV9,TGTGCCAGCAGCGTAGCTGGGGGACACTCCACCGGGGAGCTGTTTTTT,CASSVAGGHSTGELFF
NA,TRBJ2-7,TRBD2,TRBV6-1,TGTGCCAGCAGTGAAGGCGGGGGGCCCGACGAGCAGTACTTC,CASSEGGGPDEQYF